One and the same sample provided the 32 T cell receptor beta chains below, sequenced in a study of post-analysis software for immune sequencing data. Whole-study findings and limits: About 5 TRBV segments, including TRBV5-6, TRBV5-1 and TRBV20-1, were more frequent in patients than controls.

Researchers reported that TCR beta cDNA libraries carried unique molecular identifiers. In TCRdb, the PCR reads were re-called with MiXCR into one record per CDR3 protein. This table holds 750,000 to 950,000 distinct CDR3 sequences, roughly 50% found once. For these receptors, no antigen is known. The source material was blood. These receptors were collected from a girl aged 10 to 17 with multiple sclerosis.

This clonotype was seen a handful of times. The CDR3 bases are TGCGCCAGCAGCAGGGGGGTGCGAACCTATGGCTACACCTTC. Translating gives CASSRGVRTYGYTF. This rearrangement joins TRBV4-3 to TRBJ1-2; the D gene is possibly TRBD1 (6 bases). Germline values: CDR1 LGHNA, CDR2 YSLEER. V gave up 5 bases and J gave up 4 bases, with 14 bases separating them. This CDR3 has 14 residues.

This sequence joins TRBV9 and TRBJ2-3, with 8 bases matching TRBD1. CDR1 and CDR2 (germline): SGDLS, YYNGEE. CDR3 size: 17 residues. With 3 bases clipped from V and 4 bases from J, the junction kept 13 bases outside the gene matches. The CDR3 protein is CASSAKDREVFADTQYF. As DNA, the CDR3 is TGTGCCAGCAGCGCGAAGGACAGGGAGGTTTTTGCAGATACGCAGTATTTT. The whole variable domain, filled in from reference TRBV9 and TRBJ2-3, reads DSGVTQTPKHLITATGQRVTLRCSPRSGDLSVYWYQQSLDQGLQFLIQYYNGEERAKGNILERFSAQQFPDLHSELNLSSLELGDSALYFCASSAKDREVFADTQYFGPGTRLTVL.

This chain connects TRBV20-1 to TRBJ2-5, with 11 nucleotides matching TRBD1. Germline CDR1 and CDR2: DFQATT and SNEGSKA (reference sequence). There are 15 residues in the CDR3. Losses at the gene ends were 4 bases for V and 3 bases for J; bases not matched to a gene: 7. CDR3 DNA sequence: TGCAGTGCTAACCCGCGGACAGGGGGCGAAGAGACCCAGTACTTC. Amino acids: CSANPRTGGEETQYF.

Only one count was recorded for this clonotype. This sequence joins TRBV5-1 and TRBJ2-4, with TRBD2 as a possible D gene (6 bases). Trimming removed 3 bases at V and 6 bases at J, with 10 bases between. The CDR3 totals 13 residues. CDR1 and CDR2 from the germline V gene are SGHRS and YFSETQ. CDR3 sequence reads: CASSSGTGNIQYF. The CDR3 DNA follows: TGCGCCAGCAGCTCGGGGACTGGAAACATTCAGTACTTC.

V usage is TRBV9 and J usage is TRBJ1-1, with a weak D call TRBD1 (5 bases). V lost 3 bases, J lost 1 base, and 13 bases lay in between. Germline-derived CDR1 and CDR2 are SGDLS and YYNGEE. The CDR3 runs to 15 residues. For the CDR3, the DNA is TGTGCCAGCAGCGGAGAGTCAGGGAAGAACACTGAAGCTTTCTTT. Encoded protein: CASSGESGKNTEAFF.

The chain couples TRBV5-1 to TRBJ2-7; TRBD1 matches 12 bases. Trimming cost V 3 bases and J 3 bases; bases outside gene matches: 13. The germline V gene encodes CDR1 SGHRS and CDR2 YFSETQ. CDR3 length equals 18 residues. CDR3 DNA sequence: TGCGCCAGCAGCTACGGGACAGGGGGCCACTATCGAGTCTACGAGCAGTACTTC. It translates to CASSYGTGGHYRVYEQYF.

This clonotype was picked up a small number of times. The rearrangement joins TRBV4-1 to TRBJ1-5; D not resolved. The CDR3 is made up of 14 amino acids. The V end lost 4 bases, the J end lost 10 bases, and 17 bases lay between the germline ends. Per germline, CDR1 MGHRA and CDR2 YSYEKL. As DNA, the CDR3 is TGCGCCAGCAGCCTCGGGGAACTTACTATTCCCCAGCATTTT. This codes for CASSLGELTIPQHF.

This chain uses TRBV4-2 with TRBJ2-3; D might be TRBD1 (6 bases). Looked up from germline, CDR1 is LGHNA and CDR2 is YNFKEQ. This CDR3 has 16 amino acids. The germline V and J ends were trimmed by 0 bases and 5 bases, with 15 bases remaining between them. The CDR3 spells CASSQDGQGQKDTQYF. The CDR3 DNA follows: TGTGCCAGCAGCCAAGACGGGCAGGGGCAGAAAGATACGCAGTATTTT.

This chain uses TRBV10-3 with TRBJ1-5, with D possibly being TRBD1 (5 bases). The CDR3 is made up of 13 amino acids. CDR1 is ENHRY, CDR2 SYGVKD, per germline. V was trimmed by 6 bases and J by 5 bases, leaving 11 bases between them. DNA for the CDR3: TGTGCCATCAGCCAGGGAGAGGATCAGCCCCAGCATTTT. This gives the protein CAISQGEDQPQHF.

This clonotype has only a few counts. This sequence joins TRBV4-2 and TRBJ2-5, with D perhaps assigned TRBD1 or TRBD2 (5 bases each). Trimming shortened V by 4 bases and J by 2 bases, and 14 bases separated the two germline ends. CDR3 length: 15 residues. Germline lookup yields CDR1 LGHNA and CDR2 YNFKEQ. DNA of the CDR3: TGTGCCAGCAGCCCCGAGCAGGGAGTTCAAGAGACCCAGTACTTC. Protein: CASSPEQGVQETQYF.

The chain recombines TRBV10-3 with TRBJ1-4, with 9 positions matching TRBD1. Germline lookup yields CDR1 ENHRY and CDR2 SYGVKD. There are 14 residues in the CDR3. The V gene end was trimmed by 10 bases and the J gene end by 7 bases; junction bases not matched to a gene: 10. CDR3 protein: CATSTGQGSEKLFF. For the CDR3, the DNA is TGTGCCACGTCCACGGGACAGGGTTCTGAAAAACTGTTTTTT.

This clonotype was observed a handful of times. This chain links TRBV7-2 with TRBJ2-7; 11 nucleotides match TRBD2. The CDR3 contains 16 residues. The ends lost 5 bases at V and 0 bases at J; junction bases unmatched: 6. Germline V CDR1 and CDR2: SGHTA, FQGNSA. Here the CDR3 DNA reads TGTGCCAGCAGCATCGACGGACTAGCGGGCTCCTACGAGCAGTACTTC. This gives the protein CASSIDGLAGSYEQYF.

This clonotype was seen a handful of times. V gene TRBV6-6 combines with J gene TRBJ1-2, with D unclear. V lost 0 bases and J 5 bases, leaving 13 bases between the germline ends. Germline values: CDR1 MNHNY, CDR2 SVGAGI (reference sequence). The CDR3 contains 15 residues. In nucleotides, the CDR3 is TGTGCCAGCAGTTACTCCTCCACCGATCGGTATGGCTACACCTTC. The encoded protein is CASSYSSTDRYGYTF.

This clonotype appeared a few times. This chain connects TRBV9 to TRBJ2-5, with 10 bases identical to TRBD1. The germline V gene encodes CDR1 SGDLS and CDR2 YYNGEE. With V trimmed by 3 bases and J by 4 bases, 6 bases remained unmatched. The CDR3 totals 15 residues. DNA for the CDR3: TGTGCCAGCAGCGCGGACAGGGGGGTGCCAGAGACCCAGTACTTC. Encoded protein: CASSADRGVPETQYF.

The J gene is TRBJ2-7, the V gene TRBV12-3 or TRBV12-4; the D is unclear. The CDR3 has 15 residues. V lost 1 base to trimming and J lost 3 bases, with 13 bases between them. The CDR3 loop is CASSLGFTGYYEQYF. The CDR3 DNA sequence: TGTGCCAGCAGTTTAGGATTCACCGGGTACTACGAGCAGTACTTC.

The chain is built from TRBV11-1 and TRBJ2-5; D is unresolved. The J call may be incorrect, as the DNA end agrees better with TRBJ2-7. The CDR3 runs 15 residues. Germline CDR1 SGHAT, CDR2 FQDESV (reference sequence). CDR3 loop: CASSLGGSAIYEQYF. CDR3 sequence (DNA): TGTGCCAGCAGCTTAGGGGGAAGTGCGATCTACGAGCAGTACTTC.

Only a few counts were recorded for this clonotype. The rearrangement uses TRBV20-1 and TRBJ2-7, with D uncertain. Germline-derived CDR1 and CDR2 are DFQATT and SNEGSKA (reference sequence). The CDR3 length is 13 residues. V was pared by 4 bases and J by 5 bases, with 15 bases between. CDR3 nucleotide sequence: TGCAGTGCTATACGACATTCTTCCCACGAGCAGTACTTC. It specifies CSAIRHSSHEQYF.

This clonotype was detected a few times. The chain recombines TRBV27 with TRBJ2-5; no definite D call. The CDR3 length is 13 residues. With 6 bases removed from V and 5 bases from J, the gap between germline ends came to 13 bases. Germline CDR1 and CDR2: MNHEY and SMNVEV (reference sequence). CDR3: CASRSWLSETQYF. The CDR3 DNA reads as TGTGCCAGCAGATCATGGTTGTCGGAGACCCAGTACTTC.

Here the CDR3 DNA reads TGTGCCAGCAGGGACAGGGTTGGGACGATCATGAACACTGAAGCTTTCTTT. Translated, it gives CASRDRVGTIMNTEAFF. V is TRBV2 and J is TRBJ1-1; 8 positions match TRBD1. From germline, CDR1 is SNHLY and CDR2 FYNNEI. The CDR3 extends over 17 amino acids. The V gene end was trimmed by 6 bases and the J gene end by 0 bases; junction bases not matched to a gene: 12.

This clonotype was counted only a few times. This chain joins TRBV4-2 and TRBJ2-3, with a weak D call TRBD2 (5 bases). V was clipped by 0 bases and J by 3 bases, with 10 bases between them. Germline lookup yields CDR1 LGHNA and CDR2 YNFKEQ. This CDR3 comprises 15 residues. The CDR3 spells CASSQDGIGTDTQYF. The CDR3 coding sequence is TGTGCCAGCAGCCAAGACGGGATCGGGACAGATACGCAGTATTTT.

Here the CDR3 DNA reads TGTGCCAGCACCTGGGGGACAGGGGGCACCGGGGAGCTGTTTTTT. It specifies CASTWGTGGTGELFF. This chain links TRBV27 with TRBJ2-2; 11 nucleotides line up with TRBD1. With V trimmed by 7 bases and J by 4 bases, 5 bases remained unmatched. This CDR3 contains 15 residues. Germline V gene sequence: CDR1 MNHEY, CDR2 SMNVEV (reference sequence).

This clonotype came up a few times. The CDR3 loop reads CASSVEGRGYEQYF. DNA of the CDR3: TGTGCCAGCAGCGTAGAAGGCAGGGGGTACGAGCAGTACTTC. V is TRBV9 and J is TRBJ2-7; 7 bases are shared with TRBD1. The CDR3 totals 14 residues. Trimming took 0 bases from V and 4 from J; bases not matched to a gene: 4. From germline, CDR1 is SGDLS and CDR2 YYNGEE.

The V gene is TRBV27, the J gene TRBJ2-3; 8 bases are a match to TRBD2. Germline V CDR1 and CDR2: MNHEY, SMNVEV (reference sequence). J lost 6 bases, V lost 3 bases, and 11 bases had no gene match. The CDR3 is 16 amino acids. CDR3: CASSFGTSGHQDTQYF. The CDR3 region has the DNA TGTGCCAGCAGTTTCGGAACTAGCGGCCACCAGGATACGCAGTATTTT.

This clonotype was observed a few times. Compared with germline, one end of the junction differs, possibly owing to a read error. The rearrangement uses TRBV4-3 and TRBJ2-3; D call uncertain. CDR1 is LGHNA, CDR2 YSLEER, per germline. The length of the CDR3 is 12 residues. DNA for the CDR3: TGTGCCAGCAGCCAAGTTGGGGATACGCAGTATTTT. This codes for CASSQVGDTQYF.

This clonotype was picked up a small number of times. The chain carries TRBV6-5 and TRBJ2-7, with D perhaps TRBD2 (6 bases). V was shortened by 6 bases and J by 2 bases, with 14 bases between the two germline ends. This CDR3 is 14 amino acids long. Germline-derived CDR1 and CDR2 are MNHEY and SVGAGI. CDR3 protein: CASRRGLITYEQYF. In DNA form, the CDR3 reads TGTGCCAGCAGAAGGGGACTCATCACCTACGAGCAGTACTTC.

CDR3 nucleotides: TGCAGCGTAAGTGGTCCCAAAAACATTCAGTACTTC. This codes for CSVSGPKNIQYF. The chain has TRBV29-1 and TRBJ2-4; D call uncertain. CDR1 is SQVTM, CDR2 ANQGSEA, per germline. CDR3 length: 12 amino acids. Trimming removed 6 bases at V and 2 bases at J, with 8 bases between.

This clonotype was detected only once. The chain joins TRBV10-3 to TRBJ1-2; possible D gene TRBD1, 6 bases. CDR1 and CDR2 (germline): ENHRY, SYGVKD. Trimming took 7 bases from V and 3 from J, leaving 18 bases between them. The CDR3 contains 15 residues. CDR3 loop: CAINQVGGRDYGYTF. CDR3 DNA sequence: TGTGCCATCAACCAAGTCGGGGGGCGCGACTATGGCTACACCTTC.

The chain couples TRBV7-2 to TRBJ2-3; 9 positions match TRBD2. J lost 4 bases, V lost 0 bases, and 5 bases had no gene match. The CDR3 runs 16 residues. Germline V gives CDR1 SGHTA, CDR2 FQGNSA. CDR3 nucleotide sequence: TGTGCCAGCAGCTTAGCCCTGCTAGCGGGATCAGATACGCAGTATTTT. It specifies CASSLALLAGSDTQYF.

This clonotype was seen only a few times. The chain couples TRBV10-3 to TRBJ2-5, with 8 bases aligning to TRBD1. Unmatched junction bases numbered 6, after V lost 4 bases and J lost 2 bases. Germline CDR1 is ENHRY and CDR2 is SYGVKD. CDR3 length equals 15 residues. Here the CDR3 reads CAISASTGDQETQYF. The CDR3 bases are TGTGCCATCAGTGCTTCGACAGGGGATCAAGAGACCCAGTACTTC.

The chain employs TRBV9 and TRBJ2-1, with no clear D. This CDR3 has 12 residues. Trimming shortened V by 0 bases and J by 8 bases, and 6 bases separated the two germline ends. Germline loops: CDR1 SGDLS, CDR2 YYNGEE. CDR3 sequence reads: CASSVEFDEQFF. The DNA for the CDR3 is TGTGCCAGCAGCGTAGAGTTCGATGAGCAGTTCTTC.

The genes are TRBV27 and TRBJ2-1; 9 bases align to TRBD1. The CDR3 sequence is 14 residues long. Germline trimming cut 10 bases from V and 4 bases from J; bases unmatched to any gene: 8. Germline values: CDR1 MNHEY, CDR2 SMNVEV (reference sequence). The CDR3 DNA is TGTGCCATGCCCGGGACAGGGCCTTACAATGAGCAGTTCTTC. Translating gives CAMPGTGPYNEQFF.

V usage is TRBV4-1 and J usage is TRBJ2-7, with D tentatively TRBD1 (6 bases). V dropped 0 bases and J dropped 5 bases, with 17 bases sitting between them. CDR1 is MGHRA, CDR2 YSYEKL, per germline. The CDR3 is made up of 16 amino acids. The CDR3 region has the DNA TGCGCCAGCAGCCAAGATTTAGGGCAGGGGATCGACGAGCAGTACTTC. It translates to CASSQDLGQGIDEQYF.